These 15 T cell receptor beta chains share one sample of origin, sequenced in a study of blood T cell repertoires in COVID-19. The data were produced by immunoSEQ multiplex PCR, yet TCRdb's version contains in-frame clones alone and is incomplete. The sample lists some 71,000 clones; nearly 90% were seen once. Sequences were obtained from peripheral blood. The receptors originated from a man between 50 and 59 years old with acute or convalescent COVID-19.

The rearrangement joins TRBV24-1 to TRBJ2-7, with 12 positions matching TRBD1. This CDR3 has 17 amino acids. Germline-derived CDR1 and CDR2 are KGHDR and SFDVKD. The J segment lost 3 bases and the V segment lost 3 bases, leaving 8 bases of the junction unmatched. CDR3 region: CATSDGLGDRGLYEQYF. The CDR3 nucleotides are TGTGCCACCAGTGATGGGTTAGGGGACAGGGGGCTCTACGAGCAGTACTTC.

The genes are TRBV5-1 and TRBJ2-2, with 7 nucleotides matching TRBD2. V was pared by 0 bases and J by 6 bases, with 5 bases of the junction left unmatched. CDR1 and CDR2 (germline): SGHRS, YFSETQ. This CDR3 has 15 amino acids. As DNA, the CDR3 is TGCGCCAGCAGCTTGGACGGGGGAGGGCCCGGGGAGCTGTTTTTT. It is translated as CASSLDGGGPGELFF.

The genes are TRBV3-1 (or the pseudogene TRBV3-2) and TRBJ1-5, with TRBD1 as a possible D gene (5 bases). CDR1 and CDR2 (germline): LGHDT, YNNKEL (reference sequence). The ends were cut back, 0 bases at V and 3 bases at J, with 18 bases in the middle. The CDR3 extends over 18 amino acids. CDR3: CASSQEALRGPFNQPQHF. In nucleotides, the CDR3 is TGTGCCAGCAGCCAAGAAGCTCTTAGGGGCCCTTTCAATCAGCCCCAGCATTTT.

The chain carries TRBV19 and TRBJ1-1, with TRBD1 matching over 10 bases. The junction had 9 bases not matched to a gene; V was cut back by 5 bases and J by 0 bases. This CDR3 is built from 17 residues. Looked up from germline, CDR1 is LNHDA and CDR2 is SQIVND (reference sequence). The CDR3: CASSPGTGVALNTEAFF. CDR3 sequence (DNA): TGTGCCAGTAGTCCTGGGACAGGGGTCGCTCTGAACACTGAAGCTTTCTTT.

The chain recombines TRBV20-1 with TRBJ2-5, with D uncertain. The CDR3 length is 11 residues. The germline V and J ends were trimmed by 2 bases and 7 bases, with 8 bases remaining between them. Germline V lookup: CDR1 DFQATT, CDR2 SNEGSKA (reference sequence). CDR3 sequence reads: CSARPAGTQYF. Written as DNA, the CDR3 is TGCAGTGCTAGACCCGCCGGGACCCAGTACTTC.

This clone was observed once. The chain couples TRBV5-8 to TRBJ2-2, with TRBD2 matching 12 bases. The CDR3 covers 16 residues. The germline V gene has CDR1 SGHTS and CDR2 YDEGEE. Trimming removed 0 bases from V and 7 bases from J; junction bases left unmatched: 4. The CDR3 protein is CASSLGLAGASGELFF. The CDR3 DNA reads TGTGCCAGCAGCTTGGGACTAGCGGGAGCTAGCGGGGAGCTGTTTTTT.

V usage is TRBV5-1 and J usage is TRBJ1-2, with a weak D call TRBD1 (5 bases). The germline CDR1 and CDR2 sequences are SGHRS and YFSETQ. The CDR3 is made up of 14 amino acids. The ends were cut back, 0 bases at V and 3 bases at J, with 9 bases in the middle. For the CDR3, the DNA is TGCGCCAGCAGCTTGGGCGGGGCGGACTATGGCTACACCTTC. Its translation: CASSLGGADYGYTF.

The chain is built from TRBV27 and TRBJ2-7, with TRBD1 identical over 7 bases. The CDR3 consists of 15 residues. The V gene's germline CDR1 is MNHEY and CDR2 SMNVEV (reference sequence). V shed 6 bases, J shed 3 bases, and the junction held 11 bases outside the gene matches. CDR3: CASSVGGNHFYEQYF. In DNA form, the CDR3 reads TGTGCCAGCAGCGTAGGGGGCAACCACTTCTACGAGCAGTACTTC.

The chain combines TRBV11-2 with TRBJ2-1; no firm D call. The CDR3 contains 16 residues. CDR1 is SGHAT, CDR2 FQNNGV, per germline. Trimming removed 1 base at V and 0 bases at J, with 10 bases between. The CDR3 is CASSLGPRSSYNEQFF. CDR3 bases: TGTGCCAGCAGCTTAGGGCCCAGATCCTCCTACAATGAGCAGTTCTTC.

The rearrangement uses TRBV27 and TRBJ2-7; D ambiguous. The germline V gene encodes CDR1 MNHEY and CDR2 SMNVEV (reference sequence). This CDR3 is 15 amino acids long. V was shortened by 0 bases and J by 4 bases, with 13 bases between the two germline ends. This chain's CDR3 is CASSLSSALVYEQYF. DNA of the CDR3: TGTGCCAGCAGTTTATCCTCCGCTTTAGTGTACGAGCAGTACTTC.

The V gene is TRBV11-2, the J gene TRBJ2-1, with 10 bases fitting TRBD1. Trimming took 5 bases from V and 7 from J; bases not matched to a gene: 11. The CDR3 totals 16 residues. Germline V gene lookup returns CDR1 SGHAT and CDR2 FQNNGV. CDR3: CASSPTTGGLENEQFF. The CDR3 DNA reads TGTGCCAGCAGCCCAACGACAGGGGGCTTGGAGAATGAGCAGTTCTTC.

The genes are TRBV11-2 and TRBJ2-6; D is ambiguous. Germline-derived CDR1 and CDR2 are SGHAT and FQNNGV. V lost 1 base and J 0 bases, leaving 4 bases between the germline ends. The CDR3 has 15 amino acids. CDR3: CASSLVNSGANVLTF. DNA of the CDR3: TGTGCCAGCAGCTTAGTTAACTCTGGGGCCAACGTCCTGACTTTC. The whole variable domain, filled in from reference TRBV11-2 and TRBJ2-6, reads EAGVAQSPRYKIIEKRQSVAFWCNPISGHATLYWYQQILGQGPKLLIQFQNNGVVDDSQLPKDRFSAERLKGVDSTLKIQPAKLEDSAVYLCASSLVNSGANVLTFGAGSRLTVL.

The chain employs TRBV30 and TRBJ1-1; tentatively, D is TRBD1 (6 bases). Germline V gives CDR1 GTSNPN, CDR2 SVGIG (reference sequence). The CDR3 sequence is 12 residues long. V lost 4 bases to trimming and J lost 3 bases, with 9 bases between them. The CDR3 reads CAWTTGHTEAFF. The CDR3 coding sequence is TGTGCCTGGACCACAGGGCACACTGAAGCTTTCTTT.

The CDR3 protein is CATAASYNEQFF. DNA for the CDR3: TGTGCCACTGCGGCGAGTTACAATGAGCAGTTCTTC. This chain joins TRBV10-3 and TRBJ2-1; D not certain. V was cut by 10 bases and J by 4 bases, with 11 bases left in between. CDR1 is ENHRY, CDR2 SYGVKD, per germline. The CDR3 runs to 12 residues.

The chain recombines TRBV4-1 with TRBJ1-5, with TRBD1 as a possible D gene (6 bases). Trimming pared 5 bases from V and 3 bases from J, leaving 11 bases between. This CDR3 has 14 amino acids. Germline V gives CDR1 MGHRA, CDR2 YSYEKL. For the CDR3, the DNA is TGCGCCAGCAGCGCTTACAGGGACAATCAGCCCCAGCATTTT. It specifies CASSAYRDNQPQHF.